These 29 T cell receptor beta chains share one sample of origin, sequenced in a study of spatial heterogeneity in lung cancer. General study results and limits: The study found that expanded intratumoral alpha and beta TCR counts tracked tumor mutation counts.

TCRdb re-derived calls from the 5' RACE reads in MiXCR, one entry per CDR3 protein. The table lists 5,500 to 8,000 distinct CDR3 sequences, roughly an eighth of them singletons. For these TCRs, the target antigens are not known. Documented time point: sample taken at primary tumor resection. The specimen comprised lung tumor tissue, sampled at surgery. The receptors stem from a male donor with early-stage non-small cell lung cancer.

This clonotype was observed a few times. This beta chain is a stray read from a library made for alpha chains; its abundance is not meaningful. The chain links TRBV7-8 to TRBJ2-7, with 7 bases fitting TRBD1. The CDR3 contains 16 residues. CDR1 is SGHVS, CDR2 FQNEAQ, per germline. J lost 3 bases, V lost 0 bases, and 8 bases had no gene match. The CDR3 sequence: CASSLAPTGPYYEQYF. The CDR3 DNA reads TGTGCCAGCAGCTTAGCACCGACAGGGCCATACTACGAGCAGTACTTC.

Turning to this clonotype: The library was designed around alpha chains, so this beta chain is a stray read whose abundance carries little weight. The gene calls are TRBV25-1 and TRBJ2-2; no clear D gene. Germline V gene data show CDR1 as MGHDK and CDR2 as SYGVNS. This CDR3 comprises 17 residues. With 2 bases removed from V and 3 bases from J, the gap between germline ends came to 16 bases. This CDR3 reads CASSERVGTPDTGELFF. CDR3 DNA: TGTGCCAGCAGTGAACGGGTTGGCACCCCCGACACCGGGGAGCTGTTTTTT.

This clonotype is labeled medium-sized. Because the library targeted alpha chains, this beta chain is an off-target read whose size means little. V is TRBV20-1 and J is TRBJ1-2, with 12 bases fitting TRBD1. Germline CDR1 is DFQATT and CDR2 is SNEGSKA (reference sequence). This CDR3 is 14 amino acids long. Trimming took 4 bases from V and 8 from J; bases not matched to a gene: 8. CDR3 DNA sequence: TGCAGTGCTACCCCCGGGACAGGGGGCCGCGGCTACACCTTC. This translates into CSATPGTGGRGYTF.

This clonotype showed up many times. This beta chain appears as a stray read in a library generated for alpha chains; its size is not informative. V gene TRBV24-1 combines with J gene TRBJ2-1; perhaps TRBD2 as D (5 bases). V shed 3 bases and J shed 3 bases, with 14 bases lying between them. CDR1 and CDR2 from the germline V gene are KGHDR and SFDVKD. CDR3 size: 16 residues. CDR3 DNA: TGTGCCACCAGTGATACCCTCGCCGGACTCTACAATGAGCAGTTCTTC. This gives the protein CATSDTLAGLYNEQFF.

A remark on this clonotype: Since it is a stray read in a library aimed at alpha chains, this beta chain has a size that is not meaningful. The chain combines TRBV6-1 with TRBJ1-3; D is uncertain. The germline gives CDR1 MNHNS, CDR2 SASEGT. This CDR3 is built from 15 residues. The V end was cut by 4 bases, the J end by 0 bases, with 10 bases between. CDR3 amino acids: CASSGIGPSGNTIYF. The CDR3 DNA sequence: TGTGCCAGCAGTGGGATAGGGCCCTCTGGAAACACCATATATTTT.

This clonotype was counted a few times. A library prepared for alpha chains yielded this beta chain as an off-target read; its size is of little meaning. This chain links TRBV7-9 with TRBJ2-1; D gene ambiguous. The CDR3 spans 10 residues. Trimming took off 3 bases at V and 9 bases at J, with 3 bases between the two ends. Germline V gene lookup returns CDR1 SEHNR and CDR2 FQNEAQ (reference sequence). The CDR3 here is CASSFGEQFF. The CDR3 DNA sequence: TGTGCCAGCAGCTTTGGTGAGCAGTTCTTC.

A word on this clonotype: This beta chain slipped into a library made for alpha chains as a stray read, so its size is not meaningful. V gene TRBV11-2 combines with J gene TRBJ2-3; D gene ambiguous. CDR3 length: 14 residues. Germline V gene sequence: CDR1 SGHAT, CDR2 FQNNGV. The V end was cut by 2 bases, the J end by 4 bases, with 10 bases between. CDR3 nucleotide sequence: TGTGCCAGCAGCTTACTCGAAAACTCAGATACGCAGTATTTT. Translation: CASSLLENSDTQYF.

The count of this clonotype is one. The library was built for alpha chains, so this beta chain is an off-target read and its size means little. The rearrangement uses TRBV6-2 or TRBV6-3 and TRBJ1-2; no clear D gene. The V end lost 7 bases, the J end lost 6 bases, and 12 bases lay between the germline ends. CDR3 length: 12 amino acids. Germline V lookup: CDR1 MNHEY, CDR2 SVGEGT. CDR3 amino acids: CASKDFSHGYTF. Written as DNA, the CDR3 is TGTGCCAGCAAGGACTTTTCCCATGGCTACACCTTC.

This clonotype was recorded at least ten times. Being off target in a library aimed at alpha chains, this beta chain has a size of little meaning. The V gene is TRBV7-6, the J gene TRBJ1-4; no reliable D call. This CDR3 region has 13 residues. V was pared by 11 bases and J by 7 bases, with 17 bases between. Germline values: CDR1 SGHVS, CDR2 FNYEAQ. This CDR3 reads CASQSGESEKLFF. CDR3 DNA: TGTGCCTCCCAAAGTGGGGAGAGTGAAAAACTGTTTTTT.

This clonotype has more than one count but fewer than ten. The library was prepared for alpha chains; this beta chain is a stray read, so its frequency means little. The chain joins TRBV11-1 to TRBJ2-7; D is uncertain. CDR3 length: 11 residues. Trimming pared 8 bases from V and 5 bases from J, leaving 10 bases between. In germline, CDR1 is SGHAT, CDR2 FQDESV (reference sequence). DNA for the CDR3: TGTGCCAGCCCTACTGATAACGAGCAGTACTTC. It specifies CASPTDNEQYF.

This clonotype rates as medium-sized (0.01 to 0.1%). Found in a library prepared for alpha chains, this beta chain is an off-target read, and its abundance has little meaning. The CDR3 nucleotides are TGCGCCAGCAGCCCCAATCTCCTGATTTATGGCTACACCTTC. As protein: CASSPNLLIYGYTF. The genes are TRBV4-1 and TRBJ1-2, with no clear D. In germline, CDR1 is MGHRA, CDR2 YSYEKL. The CDR3 has 14 residues. The V end was cut by 4 bases, the J end by 5 bases, with 14 bases between.

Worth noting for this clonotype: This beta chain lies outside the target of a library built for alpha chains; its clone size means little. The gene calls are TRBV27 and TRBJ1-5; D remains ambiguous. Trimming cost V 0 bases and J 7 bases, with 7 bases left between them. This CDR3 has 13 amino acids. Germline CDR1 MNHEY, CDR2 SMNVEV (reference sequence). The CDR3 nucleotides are TGTGCCAGCAGTTTATCCGTAGGACAGCCCCAGCATTTT. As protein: CASSLSVGQPQHF.

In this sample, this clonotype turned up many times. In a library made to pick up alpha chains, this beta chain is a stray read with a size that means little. As DNA, the CDR3 is TGTGCCATTCTCTCCGGGACAGGTACTGAAGCTTTCTTT. Protein: CAILSGTGTEAFF. The genes are TRBV10-3 and TRBJ1-1, with 8 bases fitting TRBD1. J was trimmed by 5 bases and V by 9 bases; bases with no gene match: 8. CDR1 and CDR2 from the germline V gene are ENHRY and SYGVKD. This CDR3 has 13 amino acids.

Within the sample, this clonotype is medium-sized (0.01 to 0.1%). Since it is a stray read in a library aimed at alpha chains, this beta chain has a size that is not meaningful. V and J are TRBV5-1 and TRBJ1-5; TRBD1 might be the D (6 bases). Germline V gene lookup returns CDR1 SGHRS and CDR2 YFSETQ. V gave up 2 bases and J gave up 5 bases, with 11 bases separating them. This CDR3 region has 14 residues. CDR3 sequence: CASSFRGGDQPQHF. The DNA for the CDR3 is TGCGCCAGCAGCTTCAGGGGAGGCGATCAGCCCCAGCATTTT.

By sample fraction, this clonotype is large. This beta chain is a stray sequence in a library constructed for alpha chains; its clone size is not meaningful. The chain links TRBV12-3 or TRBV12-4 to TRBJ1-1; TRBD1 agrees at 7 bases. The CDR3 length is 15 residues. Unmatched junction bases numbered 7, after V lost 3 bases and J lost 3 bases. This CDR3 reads CASSLGGGAYTEAFF. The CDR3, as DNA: TGTGCCAGCAGTTTGGGAGGGGGCGCATACACTGAAGCTTTCTTT.

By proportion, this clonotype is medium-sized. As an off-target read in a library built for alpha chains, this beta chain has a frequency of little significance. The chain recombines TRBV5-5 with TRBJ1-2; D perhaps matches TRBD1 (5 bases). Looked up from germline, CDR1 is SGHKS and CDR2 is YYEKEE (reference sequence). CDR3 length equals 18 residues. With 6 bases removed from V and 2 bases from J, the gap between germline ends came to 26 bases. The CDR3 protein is CASTSTQPGPGSNYGYTF. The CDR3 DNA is TGTGCCAGCACCTCCACCCAACCCGGTCCAGGGTCGAACTATGGCTACACCTTC.

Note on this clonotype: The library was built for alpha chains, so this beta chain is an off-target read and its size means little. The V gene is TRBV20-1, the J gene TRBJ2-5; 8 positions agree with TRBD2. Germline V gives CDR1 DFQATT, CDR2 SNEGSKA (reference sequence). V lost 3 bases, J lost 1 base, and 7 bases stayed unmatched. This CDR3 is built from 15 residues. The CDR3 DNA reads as TGCAGTGCTAGTACTAGCGGAGGCTTCCAAGAGACCCAGTACTTC. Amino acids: CSASTSGGFQETQYF.

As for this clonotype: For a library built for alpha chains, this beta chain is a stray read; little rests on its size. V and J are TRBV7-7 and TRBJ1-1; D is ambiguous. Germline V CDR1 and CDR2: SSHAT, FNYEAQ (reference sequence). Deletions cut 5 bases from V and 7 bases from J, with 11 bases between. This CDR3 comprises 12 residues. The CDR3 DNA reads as TGTGCCAGCAGCCCCCCCGTCGGTGAAGCTTTCTTT. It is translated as CASSPPVGEAFF.

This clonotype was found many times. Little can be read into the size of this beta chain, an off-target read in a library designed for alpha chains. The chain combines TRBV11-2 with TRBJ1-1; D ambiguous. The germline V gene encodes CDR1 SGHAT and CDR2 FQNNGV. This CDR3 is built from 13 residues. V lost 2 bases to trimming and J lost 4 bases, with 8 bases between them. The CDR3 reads CASSLMGGTEAFF. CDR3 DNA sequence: TGTGCCAGCAGCTTAATGGGCGGCACTGAAGCTTTCTTT.

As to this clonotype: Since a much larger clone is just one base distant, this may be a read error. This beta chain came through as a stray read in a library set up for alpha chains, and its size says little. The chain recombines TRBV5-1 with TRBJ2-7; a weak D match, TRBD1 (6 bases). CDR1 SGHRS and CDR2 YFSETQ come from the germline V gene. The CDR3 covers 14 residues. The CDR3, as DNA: TGCGCCAGCAGCTTGGAACAGGGACACTACGGGCAGTACTTC. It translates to CASSLEQGHYGQYF.

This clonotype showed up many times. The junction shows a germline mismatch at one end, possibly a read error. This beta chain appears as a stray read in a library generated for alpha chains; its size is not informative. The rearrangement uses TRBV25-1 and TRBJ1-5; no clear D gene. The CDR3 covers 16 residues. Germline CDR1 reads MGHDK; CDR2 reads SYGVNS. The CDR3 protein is CASSESGVRGNHPQHF. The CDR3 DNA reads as TGTGCCAGCAGTGAATCCGGGGTCCGTGGCAATCACCCCCAGCATTTT.

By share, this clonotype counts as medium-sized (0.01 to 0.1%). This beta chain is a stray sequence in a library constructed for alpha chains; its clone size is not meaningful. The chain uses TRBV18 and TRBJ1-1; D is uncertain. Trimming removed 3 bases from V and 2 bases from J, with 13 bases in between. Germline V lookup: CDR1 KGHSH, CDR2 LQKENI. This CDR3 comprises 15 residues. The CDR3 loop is CASSPPYRANTEAFF. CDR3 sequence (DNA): TGTGCCAGCTCACCGCCCTACAGAGCAAACACTGAAGCTTTCTTT.

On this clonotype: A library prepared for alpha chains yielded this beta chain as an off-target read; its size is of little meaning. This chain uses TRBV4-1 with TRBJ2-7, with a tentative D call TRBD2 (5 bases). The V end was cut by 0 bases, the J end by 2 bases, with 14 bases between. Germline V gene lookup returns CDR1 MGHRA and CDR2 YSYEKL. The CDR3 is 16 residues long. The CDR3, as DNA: TGCGCCAGCAGCCAAGACGGAGGCGGAGATACCTACGAGCAGTACTTC. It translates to CASSQDGGGDTYEQYF.

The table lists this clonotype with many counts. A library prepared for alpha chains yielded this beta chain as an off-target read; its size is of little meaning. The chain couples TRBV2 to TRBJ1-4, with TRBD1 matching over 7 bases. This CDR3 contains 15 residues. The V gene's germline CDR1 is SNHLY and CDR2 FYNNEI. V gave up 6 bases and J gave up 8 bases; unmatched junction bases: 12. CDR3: CASSEQGIGGEKLFF. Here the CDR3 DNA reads TGTGCCAGCAGCGAACAGGGGATCGGTGGAGAAAAACTGTTTTTT.

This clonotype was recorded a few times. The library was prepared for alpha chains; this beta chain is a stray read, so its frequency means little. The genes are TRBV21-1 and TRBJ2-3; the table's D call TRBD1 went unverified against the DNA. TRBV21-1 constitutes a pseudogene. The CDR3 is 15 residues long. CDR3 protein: CASPMGLRPADTQYF. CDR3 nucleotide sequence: TGTGCCAGCCCCATGGGTCTACGCCCTGCAGATACGCAGTATTTT.

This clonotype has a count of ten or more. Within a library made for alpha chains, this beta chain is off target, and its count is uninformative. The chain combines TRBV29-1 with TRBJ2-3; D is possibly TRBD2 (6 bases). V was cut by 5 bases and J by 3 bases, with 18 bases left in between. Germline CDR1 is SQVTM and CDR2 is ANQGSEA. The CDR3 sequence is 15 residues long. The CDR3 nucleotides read TGCAGCGTTCAGTTGGCGTTGGGGAGGACAGATACGCAGTATTTT. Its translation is CSVQLALGRTDTQYF.

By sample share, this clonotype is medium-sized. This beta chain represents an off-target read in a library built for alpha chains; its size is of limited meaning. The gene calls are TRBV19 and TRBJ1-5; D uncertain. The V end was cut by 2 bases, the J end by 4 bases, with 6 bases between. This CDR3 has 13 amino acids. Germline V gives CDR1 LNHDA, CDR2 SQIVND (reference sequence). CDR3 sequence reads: CASSIPKNQPQHF. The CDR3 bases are TGTGCCAGTAGTATACCTAAAAATCAGCCCCAGCATTTT. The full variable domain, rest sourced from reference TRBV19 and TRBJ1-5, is DGGITQSPKYLFRKEGQNVTLSCEQNLNHDAMYWYRQDPGQGLRLIYYSQIVNDFQKGDIAEGYSVSREKKESFPLTVTSAQKNPTAFYLCASSIPKNQPQHFGDGTRLSIL.

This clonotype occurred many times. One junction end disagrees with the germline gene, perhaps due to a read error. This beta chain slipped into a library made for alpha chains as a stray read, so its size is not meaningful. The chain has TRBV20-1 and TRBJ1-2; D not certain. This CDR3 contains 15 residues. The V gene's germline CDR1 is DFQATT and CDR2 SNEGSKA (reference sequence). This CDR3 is CGANQGPQGGYGYTF. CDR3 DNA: TGCGGTGCTAACCAAGGGCCCCAAGGCGGCTATGGCTACACCTTC.

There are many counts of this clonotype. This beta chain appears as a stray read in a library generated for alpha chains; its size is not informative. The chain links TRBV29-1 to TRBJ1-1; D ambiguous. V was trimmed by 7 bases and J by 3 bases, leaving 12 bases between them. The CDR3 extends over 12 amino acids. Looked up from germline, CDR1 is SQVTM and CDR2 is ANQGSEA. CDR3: CSAQGLYTEAFF. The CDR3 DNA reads TGCAGCGCCCAAGGGTTATACACTGAAGCTTTCTTT.